What follows are 5 T cell receptor beta chains derived from one specimen sequenced in a study of vaccination effects on CD4 cells after COVID-19. Subsequent to a culture period of less than twelve days, CD4+ T cells were isolated. Of the BNT162b2 and mRNA-1273 vaccines, participants received two doses of one or the other. These receptors lack a known antigen. Sequenced by immunoSEQ multiplex PCR; TCRdb stores in-frame clones only, minus some. Of tens of thousands of clones listed, 70% to 75% are singletons. The source material was CD4+ T cells from PBMCs cultured without peptide, sampled after COVID-19 vaccination. The receptor set was obtained from a human donor who received a COVID-19 vaccine.

The rearrangement uses TRBV10-3 and TRBJ2-3; TRBD2 matches at 14 bases. J was trimmed by 2 bases and V by 4 bases; bases with no gene match: 5. CDR1 and CDR2 from the germline V gene are ENHRY and SYGVKD. CDR3 length: 17 residues. CDR3 region: CAISGTSGGTYTDTQYF. The CDR3 nucleotides are TGTGCCATCAGTGGGACTAGCGGGGGGACCTACACAGATACGCAGTATTTT.

V and J are TRBV7-2 and TRBJ2-5, with 12 positions matching TRBD2. The CDR3 is made up of 16 amino acids. CDR1 and CDR2 (germline): SGHTA, FQGNSA. V shed 4 bases, J shed 4 bases, and the junction held 7 bases outside the gene matches. The CDR3 DNA reads TGTGCCAGCAGCTCCGGCGGACTAGCGGGGTCAGAGACCCAGTACTTC. Translation: CASSSGGLAGSETQYF.

The chain carries TRBV6-2 or TRBV6-3 and TRBJ2-5, with 9 bases fitting TRBD2. The CDR3 totals 16 residues. Germline V CDR1 and CDR2: MNHEY, SVGEGT. The V and J ends lost 2 bases and 5 bases, in that order; junction bases with no gene match: 9. CDR3 protein: CASSYGAGGQRETQYF. DNA of the CDR3: TGTGCCAGCAGTTACGGGGCGGGGGGGCAAAGGGAGACCCAGTACTTC.

V is TRBV7-2 and J is TRBJ1-5; weak D call: TRBD1 (5 bases). The V end was cut by 5 bases, the J end by 7 bases, with 18 bases between. This CDR3 is 15 amino acids long. The germline CDR1 and CDR2 sequences are SGHTA and FQGNSA. DNA for the CDR3: TGTGCCAGCAGCCCCCCCGGGGGGAGTGAGCAGCCCCAGCATTTT. Translated, it gives CASSPPGGSEQPQHF.

The rearrangement uses TRBV10-3 and TRBJ2-5, with a possible D match to TRBD1 (8 bases). This CDR3 is 16 amino acids long. CDR1 is ENHRY and CDR2 is SYGVKD in the germline V gene. V lost 0 bases, J lost 1 base, and 12 bases lay in between. The CDR3 DNA sequence: TGTGCCATCAGTGAGTCAACAGGGGGGGGCCAAGAGACCCAGTACTTC. Translating it yields CAISESTGGGQETQYF.